This passage covers 10 T cell receptor beta chains from one sample sequenced in a study of blood T cell repertoires in COVID-19. TCRdb's table, derived via immunoSEQ multiplex PCR, lists solely in-frame clones and lacks some. There are approximately 130,000 clones in the sample; roughly four fifths occur only once, and roughly 7.9% lies in the top ten. Sequenced material: peripheral blood. These receptors all stem from a human donor in a cohort sampled during active COVID-19.

The V call is TRBV28, the J call TRBJ2-7; 7 nucleotides match TRBD1. Per germline, CDR1 MDHEN and CDR2 SYDVKM. This CDR3 comprises 16 residues. V lost 5 bases to trimming and J lost 4 bases; unmatched junction nucleotides: 14. The CDR3: CASSPSGEGARYEQYF. The CDR3 DNA is TGTGCCAGCAGTCCCTCCGGAGAGGGGGCTAGGTACGAGCAGTACTTC.

The CDR3 DNA is TGTGCCATCACCTGGGACAGGGGAAACGAGCAGTACTTC. This encodes CAITWDRGNEQYF. The chain has TRBV10-3 and TRBJ2-7; 10 nucleotides line up with TRBD1. The CDR3 runs to 13 residues. The trim removed 7 bases at V and 5 bases at J, leaving 5 bases unmatched. Germline V gives CDR1 ENHRY, CDR2 SYGVKD.

This chain connects TRBV4-1 to TRBJ2-7; weak D call: TRBD1 (6 bases). The CDR3 is 15 residues long. The V and J ends lost 0 bases and 0 bases respectively, with 9 bases between them. Germline V gene data show CDR1 as MGHRA and CDR2 as YSYEKL. The CDR3 nucleotides read TGCGCCAGCAGCCAAGACAGGGGTTTCTCCTACGAGCAGTACTTC. It is translated as CASSQDRGFSYEQYF.

The chain joins TRBV6-1 to TRBJ2-7; possibly TRBD1 for D (6 bases). This CDR3 comprises 16 residues. Germline CDR1 reads MNHNS; CDR2 reads SASEGT. Trimming took 2 bases from V and 0 from J, leaving 14 bases between them. This CDR3 reads CASSEFVGTSSYEQYF. As DNA, the CDR3 is TGTGCCAGCAGTGAATTCGTGGGGACAAGCTCCTACGAGCAGTACTTC.

This chain links TRBV28 with TRBJ1-2; 7 nucleotides align to TRBD1. CDR3 length: 12 amino acids. Unmatched junction bases numbered 6, after V lost 6 bases and J lost 8 bases. CDR1 MDHEN and CDR2 SYDVKM come from the germline V gene. The CDR3 spells CASSLGTEGYTF. For the CDR3, the DNA is TGTGCCAGCAGCCTCGGGACAGAGGGCTACACCTTC.

The rearrangement joins TRBV9 to TRBJ2-2, with 11 bases that match TRBD2. Trimming took 0 bases from V and 4 from J; bases not matched to a gene: 8. CDR1 and CDR2 from the germline V gene are SGDLS and YYNGEE. This CDR3 contains 18 residues. In DNA form, the CDR3 reads TGTGCCAGCAGCGTAGGTCCACTAGCGGGGGCCCTCACCGGGGAGCTGTTTTTT. Translated, it gives CASSVGPLAGALTGELFF.

The rearrangement uses TRBV28 and TRBJ2-7; 7 bases line up with TRBD1. CDR1 and CDR2 (germline): MDHEN, SYDVKM. V lost 8 bases and J lost 2; bases outside the gene matches: 15. This CDR3 comprises 16 residues. The CDR3 bases are TGTGCCAGCTGGGACCAGGGACAGAATTACCCCTACGAGCAGTACTTC. This codes for CASWDQGQNYPYEQYF.

The genes are TRBV11-3 and TRBJ2-1; 7 bases are shared with TRBD2. Germline CDR1 and CDR2: SGHNT and YENEEA. This CDR3 is built from 15 residues. Losses at the gene ends were 5 bases for V and 6 bases for J; bases not matched to a gene: 10. The CDR3 region is CASSPRTRSGNEQFF. DNA of the CDR3: TGTGCCAGCAGCCCTCGGACTAGATCGGGCAATGAGCAGTTCTTC.

The chain has TRBV29-1 and TRBJ1-5, with 8 nucleotides matching TRBD1. The CDR3 has 13 amino acids. Trimming cost V 6 bases and J 5 bases; bases outside gene matches: 6. CDR1 SQVTM and CDR2 ANQGSEA come from the germline V gene. CDR3 loop: CSVQDRGDQPQHF. CDR3 in DNA: TGCAGCGTACAAGACAGGGGTGATCAGCCCCAGCATTTT.

J is TRBJ2-7 and V is TRBV7-6; tentative D call: TRBD2 (5 bases). The V end was cut by 5 bases, the J end by 7 bases, with 21 bases between. The CDR3 length is 15 residues. Germline CDR1 reads SGHVS; CDR2 reads FNYEAQ. The CDR3 protein is CASSPEAPWLGEQYF. CDR3 in DNA: TGTGCCAGCAGCCCGGAGGCACCCTGGCTGGGGGAGCAGTACTTC.